Each of the 9 T cell receptor beta chains below was sequenced from the same sample in a study of cytomegalovirus exposure and HLA in healthy donors (TCRdb year 2017). Libraries were built with the immunoSEQ multiplex PCR assay. Entries here come from immuneACCESS through TCRdb and include only in-frame sequences with V and J called. Some clones fail to appear in such tables; in the studies checked, an unresolved V gene covers under half of the shortfall, and the cause of the remainder is unknown. This sample lists under 150,000 clones; 86% were detected once. Of the sample, roughly 3% falls within the top ten clones. Sequenced: PBMCs. The origin of the receptors is a man aged 18 to 35 in good health and CMV-seronegative.

The chain has TRBV27 and TRBJ2-1, with TRBD2 identical over 8 bases. The CDR3 is 17 amino acids. Losses at the gene ends were 5 bases for V and 4 bases for J; bases not matched to a gene: 13. CDR1 is MNHEY, CDR2 SMNVEV, per germline (reference sequence). The DNA of the CDR3 is TGTGCCAGCAGTGCGGGAGGCCCCGGTCATTATTACAATGAGCAGTTCTTC. This translates into CASSAGGPGHYYNEQFF.

This clone is a singleton in its sample. The genes are TRBV30 and TRBJ2-7, with TRBD2 identical over 8 bases. Germline lookup yields CDR1 GTSNPN and CDR2 SVGIG (reference sequence). The V gene end was trimmed by 2 bases and the J gene end by 2 bases; junction bases not matched to a gene: 17. The CDR3 runs to 18 residues. CDR3 in amino acids: CAWSTFIRWDGGAYEQYF. DNA of the CDR3: TGTGCCTGGAGTACGTTTATTCGATGGGACGGGGGGGCCTACGAGCAGTACTTC.

This sequence joins TRBV6-5 and TRBJ2-1, with 10 bases matching TRBD2. The germline CDR1 and CDR2 sequences are MNHEY and SVGAGI. The CDR3 has 15 amino acids. V was clipped by 6 bases and J by 8 bases; unmatched bases: 10. Here the CDR3 DNA reads TGTGCCAGCAGGGACCCTGGACTAGCGGTCTATGAGCAGTTCTTC. Amino acid sequence: CASRDPGLAVYEQFF.

The rearrangement links TRBV7-9 to TRBJ2-7, with D possibly matching TRBD1 (6 bases). CDR1 SEHNR and CDR2 FQNEAQ come from the germline V gene (reference sequence). This CDR3 is built from 16 residues. Trimming pared 4 bases from V and 2 bases from J, leaving 18 bases between. The CDR3 DNA sequence: TGTGCCAGCAGCTCAGCTCCCGGGACACCACCCTACGAGCAGTACTTC. This gives the protein CASSSAPGTPPYEQYF.

This chain connects TRBV4-1 to TRBJ1-5, with D perhaps TRBD1 (5 bases). This CDR3 spans 15 amino acids. Trimming shortened V by 1 base and J by 3 bases, and 10 bases separated the two germline ends. Germline lookup yields CDR1 MGHRA and CDR2 YSYEKL. CDR3 DNA: TGCGCCAGCAGCCAAGGTGCAGGGAACAATCAGCCCCAGCATTTT. It specifies CASSQGAGNNQPQHF.

This rearrangement joins TRBV19 to TRBJ1-2; 8 bases are shared with TRBD1. Germline CDR1 reads LNHDA; CDR2 reads SQIVND (reference sequence). V shed 7 bases, J shed 7 bases, and the junction held 11 bases outside the gene matches. The CDR3 covers 14 residues. CDR3: CASTGPTGGSGYTF. DNA for the CDR3: TGTGCCAGTACCGGGCCCACAGGGGGATCTGGCTACACCTTC.

The rearrangement links TRBV28 to TRBJ1-5; weak D call: TRBD1 (6 bases). Germline V gene data show CDR1 as MDHEN and CDR2 as SYDVKM. This CDR3 contains 15 residues. V lost 5 bases to trimming and J lost 2 bases, with 13 bases between them. The DNA of the CDR3 is TGTGCCAGCAGTGTTATACAGGGTGGCAATCAGCCCCAGCATTTT. Amino acids: CASSVIQGGNQPQHF.

J is TRBJ1-2 and V is TRBV28, with D possibly matching TRBD1 (6 bases). The CDR3 has 15 amino acids. The germline V gene has CDR1 MDHEN and CDR2 SYDVKM. V lost 6 bases, J lost 4 bases, and 18 bases lay in between. The CDR3 reads CASRATTGFPYGYTF. The CDR3, as DNA: TGTGCCAGCAGGGCCACCACAGGGTTCCCCTATGGCTACACCTTC.

The rearrangement links TRBV29-1 to TRBJ2-1; D is possibly TRBD2 (6 bases). Per germline, CDR1 SQVTM and CDR2 ANQGSEA. This CDR3 comprises 14 residues. V lost 7 bases and J 9 bases, leaving 22 bases between the germline ends. The CDR3 protein is CSAVQRLEFGEQFF. The CDR3 DNA reads TGCAGCGCTGTTCAGAGACTAGAATTCGGTGAGCAGTTCTTC.